Presented here are 15 T cell receptor beta chains from one specimen sequenced in a study of T cells in Graves' hyperthyroidism and ophthalmopathy. From RNA transcripts, TCR beta CDR3 regions were amplified. HTBI primers were employed in a first-round RT-PCR of the TCR CDR3. A single record per CDR3 protein comes from TCRdb applying MiXCR to the multiplex PCR reads. The sample carries 700,000 or so distinct CDR3 sequences, about 16% recorded once. Material for sequencing was blood. The source of these receptors is a man between 18 and 29 years old with Graves' hyperthyroidism.

This clonotype has a handful of counts. This chain links TRBV4-1 with TRBJ2-7, with TRBD1 identical over 7 bases. This CDR3 is 15 amino acids long. Germline V gene sequence: CDR1 MGHRA, CDR2 YSYEKL. V trimming: 3 bases; J trimming: 0 bases; junction bases outside the gene matches: 5. This chain's CDR3 is CASSQIDRDSYEQYF. The CDR3 DNA reads as TGCGCCAGCAGCCAGATCGACAGGGACTCCTACGAGCAGTACTTC.

In regard to this clonotype: Possible read error: a much larger clone is one base away. The CDR3 region is CAWSVWGDEQFF. CDR3 nucleotides: TGTGCCTGGAGTGTATGGGGCGATGAGCAGTTCTTC. The rearrangement links TRBV30 to TRBJ2-1, with D possibly matching TRBD1 (5 bases). V gave up 0 bases and J gave up 8 bases, with 8 bases separating them. The germline V gene has CDR1 GTSNPN and CDR2 SVGIG (reference sequence). CDR3 length: 12 residues.

This chain joins TRBV7-9 and TRBJ1-1; no firm D call. CDR1 is SEHNR, CDR2 FQNEAQ, per germline (reference sequence). The CDR3 extends over 12 amino acids. The V end was cut by 2 bases, the J end by 2 bases, with 3 bases between. CDR3 nucleotides: TGTGCCAGCAGCTTATTTAACACTGAAGCTTTCTTT. This encodes CASSLFNTEAFF.

Regarding this clonotype: A read error is possible here, since a much larger clone lies one base away. The rearrangement links TRBV5-4 to TRBJ2-1; weak D call: TRBD1 (6 bases). The CDR3 has 16 amino acids. Per the germline V gene, CDR1 is SGHNT and CDR2 is YYREEE (reference sequence). CDR3 in DNA: TGTGCCTGCAGCTTGGACCGGACAGTTGACTACAATGAGCAGTTCTTC. Translation: CACSLDRTVDYNEQFF.

This clonotype was counted many times. This chain connects TRBV2 to TRBJ2-3; D is ambiguous. Germline-derived CDR1 and CDR2 are SNHLY and FYNNEI. The CDR3 has 14 amino acids. Trimming removed 3 bases at V and 0 bases at J, with 7 bases between. The CDR3 loop is CASSDTESTDTQYF. The CDR3 region has the DNA TGTGCCAGCAGTGATACCGAGAGCACAGATACGCAGTATTTT.

The chain couples TRBV27 to TRBJ1-4, with 8 bases matching TRBD1. Trimming removed 0 bases from V and 8 bases from J; junction bases left unmatched: 11. The CDR3 contains 17 residues. The germline gives CDR1 MNHEY, CDR2 SMNVEV (reference sequence). DNA for the CDR3: TGTGCCAGCAGTTTATCGGGACAGGAGGCCATTGGCGAAAAACTGTTTTTT. Translating it yields CASSLSGQEAIGEKLFF.

This clonotype was found a few times. J is TRBJ2-5 and V is TRBV7-3; TRBD2 aligns across 7 bases. V lost 5 bases to trimming and J lost 1 base; unmatched junction nucleotides: 13. Germline lookup yields CDR1 SGHTA and CDR2 FQGTGA. This CDR3 has 17 residues. The CDR3 DNA sequence: TGTGCCAGCAGCCCGAGTCCCAGGGCTAGCGGCCAAGAGACCCAGTACTTC. Protein sequence: CASSPSPRASGQETQYF.

The V and J genes are TRBV6-5 and TRBJ1-4; no definite D call. V dropped 2 bases and J dropped 3 bases, with 7 bases sitting between them. From germline, CDR1 is MNHEY and CDR2 SVGAGI. This CDR3 has 14 residues. In nucleotides, the CDR3 is TGTGCCAGCAGTTACGTCGGGGCTAATGAAAAACTGTTTTTT. Its protein product is CASSYVGANEKLFF.

This clonotype was detected many times. The chain combines TRBV5-6 with TRBJ1-2; no firm D call. The ends were cut back, 0 bases at V and 5 bases at J, with 14 bases in the middle. Germline V gene sequence: CDR1 SGHDT, CDR2 YYEEEE. The CDR3 contains 15 residues. CDR3 in amino acids: CASSLGDTDLYGYTF. As DNA, the CDR3 is TGTGCCAGCAGCTTGGGTGACACCGATCTATATGGCTACACCTTC. The whole variable domain, remainder taken from reference TRBV5-6 and TRBJ1-2, is DAGVTQSPTHLIKTRGQQVTLRCSPKSGHDTVSWYQQALGQGPQFIFQYYEEEERQRGNFPDRFSGHQFPNYSSELNVNALLLGDSALYLCASSLGDTDLYGYTFGSGTRLTVV.

This clonotype was seen repeatedly, ten times or more. The chain is built from TRBV2 and TRBJ2-1; either TRBD1 or TRBD2 may supply D (7 bases each). CDR3 length: 13 amino acids. The germline V and J ends were trimmed by 4 bases and 7 bases, with 11 bases remaining between them. CDR1 SNHLY and CDR2 FYNNEI come from the germline V gene. The CDR3 loop reads CASSVRGGNEQFF. DNA for the CDR3: TGTGCCAGCAGTGTCAGGGGGGGTAATGAGCAGTTCTTC.

CDR3 protein: CSAARDTQYF. CDR3 bases: TGCAGTGCTGCCCGGGATACGCAGTATTTT. The rearrangement joins TRBV20-1 to TRBJ2-3; D remains ambiguous. CDR1 is DFQATT, CDR2 SNEGSKA, per germline (reference sequence). The CDR3 totals 10 residues. V gave up 5 bases and J gave up 6 bases, with 6 bases separating them.

This clonotype has a handful of counts. CDR3 sequence (DNA): TGTGCCAGCAGTCCAAATCTAGCGGGTGAGCAGTTCTTC. It yields the protein CASSPNLAGEQFF. The chain is built from TRBV6-1 and TRBJ2-1; 8 positions agree with TRBD2. CDR1 is MNHNS, CDR2 SASEGT, per germline. CDR3 length: 13 residues. The J segment lost 9 bases and the V segment lost 5 bases, leaving 6 bases of the junction unmatched.

This clonotype was seen many times. The gene calls are TRBV13 and TRBJ2-1; TRBD2 agrees at 16 bases. CDR3 size: 19 residues. Germline-derived CDR1 and CDR2 are PRHDT and FYEKMQ (reference sequence). Trimming removed 4 bases from V and 3 bases from J; junction bases left unmatched: 9. DNA for the CDR3: TGTGCCAGCAGCTCCTCGGGACTAGCGGGAGGGCCCTTCTACAATGAGCAGTTCTTC. This gives the protein CASSSSGLAGGPFYNEQFF.

The rearrangement links TRBV30 to TRBJ2-7, with D perhaps TRBD2 (5 bases). The V gene's germline CDR1 is GTSNPN and CDR2 SVGIG (reference sequence). The V and J ends lost 2 bases and 7 bases respectively, with 12 bases between them. This CDR3 region has 12 residues. The CDR3, as DNA: TGTGCCTGGAGTTGGTCCCGCGGGGAGCAGTACTTC. It specifies CAWSWSRGEQYF. Based on the CDR3 plus reference TRBV30 and TRBJ2-7, the full variable domain is SQTIHQWPATLVQPVGSPLSLECTVEGTSNPNLYWYRQAAGRGLQLLFYSVGIGQISSEVPQNLSASRPQDRQFILSSKKLLLSDSGFYLCAWSWSRGEQYFGPGTRLTVT.

This clonotype has a handful of counts. The chain carries TRBV6-1 and TRBJ2-4; the D call may be TRBD1 or TRBD2 (5 bases each). The CDR3 sequence is 15 residues long. V was trimmed by 10 bases and J by 0 bases, leaving 16 bases between them. Germline lookup yields CDR1 MNHNS and CDR2 SASEGT. The CDR3 DNA follows: TGTGCCACCATGGGACGGACCCTAGCCAAAAACATTCAGTACTTC. Translation gives CATMGRTLAKNIQYF.